The 19 T cell receptor beta chains below were found in one sample sequenced in a study of untreated major depressive disorder. Profiling relied on immunoSEQ multiplex PCR, and the TCRdb table lists in-frame clones only, not all of them. The table shows roughly 22,000 clones, with over 85% occurring only once. The sample taken for sequencing was CD4+ T cells from PBMCs. These receptors all come from a woman aged 40-49 years in good health.

The chain carries TRBV4-3 and TRBJ1-6; no reliable D call. CDR3 length equals 15 residues. The V end was cut by 6 bases, the J end by 3 bases, with 12 bases between. CDR1 LGHNA and CDR2 YSLEER come from the germline V gene. The CDR3 DNA reads as TGCGCCAGCAGAGAGGGAAGGCGCTATAATTCACCCCTCCACTTT. Translating gives CASREGRRYNSPLHF.

This clone appeared a few times. The genes are TRBV5-4 and TRBJ1-2; 8 nucleotides agree with TRBD1. The CDR3 extends over 14 amino acids. The V segment lost 4 bases and the J segment 7 bases; nucleotides outside the gene matches: 9. Looked up from germline, CDR1 is SGHNT and CDR2 is YYREEE (reference sequence). The DNA of the CDR3 is TGTGCCAGCAGCATCGGACAGGGATCACGTGGCTACACCTTC. Translation gives CASSIGQGSRGYTF.

This clone was seen more than once but under ten times. The V call is TRBV10-3, the J call TRBJ2-1; D may be TRBD1 (5 bases). The CDR3 is 13 amino acids. Germline V gives CDR1 ENHRY, CDR2 SYGVKD. Trimming cost V 6 bases and J 6 bases, with 12 bases left between them. The CDR3 nucleotides read TGTGCCATCAGCCTCACAGGTGGCAATGAGCAGTTCTTC. Its translation: CAISLTGGNEQFF.

The genes are TRBV18 and TRBJ2-1, with TRBD1 matching 9 bases. The CDR3 is made up of 14 amino acids. V lost 6 bases, J lost 2 bases, and 2 bases stayed unmatched. Germline-derived CDR1 and CDR2 are KGHSH and LQKENI. CDR3 nucleotide sequence: TGTGCCAGCTCGCGGGACAGGGCCTACAATGAGCAGTTCTTC. It translates to CASSRDRAYNEQFF. Variable domain in full (rest from reference TRBV18 and TRBJ2-1): NAGVMQNPRHLVRRRGQEARLRCSPMKGHSHVYWYRQLPEEGLKFMVYLQKENIIDESGMPKERFSAEFPKEGPSILRIQQVVRGDSAAYFCASSRDRAYNEQFFGPGTRLTVL.

This chain uses TRBV6-1 with TRBJ2-7; TRBD1 aligns across 8 bases. The length of the CDR3 is 15 residues. J was trimmed by 0 bases and V by 7 bases; bases with no gene match: 8. Germline CDR1 is MNHNS and CDR2 is SASEGT. CDR3 nucleotide sequence: TGTGCCAGCACTAGGGGACAGGACTTCTCCTACGAGCAGTACTTC. Amino acid sequence: CASTRGQDFSYEQYF.

The chain combines TRBV28 with TRBJ2-4, with a tentative D call TRBD2 (5 bases). Germline V gene sequence: CDR1 MDHEN, CDR2 SYDVKM. Between the trimmed V and J ends, which lost 5 bases and 3 bases, there was a span of 23 bases. This CDR3 has 18 residues. CDR3: CASSPPGGAPAGKNIQYF. The CDR3, as DNA: TGTGCCAGCAGTCCCCCCGGAGGTGCCCCAGCTGGCAAAAACATTCAGTACTTC.

The genes are TRBV6-5 and TRBJ1-2; D unclear. V lost 6 bases, J lost 9 bases, and 23 bases lay in between. Germline lookup yields CDR1 MNHEY and CDR2 SVGAGI. CDR3 size: 15 residues. For the CDR3, the DNA is TGTGCCAGCAGCCCCCTGGGTCCTCCGGCTATAAGCTACACCTTC. It is translated as CASSPLGPPAISYTF.

DNA for the CDR3: TGTGCCAGCAGCACCGGGACTAGCGGCACAGATACGCAGTATTTT. Translating gives CASSTGTSGTDTQYF. The genes are TRBV7-9 and TRBJ2-3; 10 bases are a match to TRBD2. CDR3 size: 15 residues. CDR1 is SEHNR, CDR2 FQNEAQ, per germline (reference sequence). V trimming: 5 bases; J trimming: 1 base; junction bases outside the gene matches: 3.

This clone was counted once. The chain couples TRBV27 to TRBJ1-1, with TRBD1 matching over 7 bases. The CDR3 is 16 amino acids. Looked up from germline, CDR1 is MNHEY and CDR2 is SMNVEV (reference sequence). V gave up 5 bases and J gave up 2 bases; unmatched junction bases: 11. The CDR3 nucleotides read TGTGCCAGCAGTCCCATCTGGACAGGAATTAACACTGAAGCTTTCTTT. This gives the protein CASSPIWTGINTEAFF.

The chain uses TRBV5-1 and TRBJ2-2; D remains unclear. The CDR3 runs 16 residues. The germline V gene encodes CDR1 SGHRS and CDR2 YFSETQ. The V end was cut by 2 bases, the J end by 4 bases, with 15 bases between. CDR3 protein: CASSFKGRESTGELFF. The CDR3 coding sequence is TGCGCCAGCAGCTTTAAGGGCCGCGAGTCCACCGGGGAGCTGTTTTTT.

The CDR3 sequence: CASTVGLAGVFKYF. The CDR3 DNA is TGTGCCAGCACCGTAGGACTAGCGGGAGTTTTTAAGTACTTC. The chain carries TRBV2 and TRBJ2-7; 13 bases are shared with TRBD2. The junction had 11 bases not matched to a gene; V was cut back by 7 bases and J by 11 bases. The germline CDR1 and CDR2 sequences are SNHLY and FYNNEI. The CDR3 sequence is 14 residues long.

The V call is TRBV6-5, the J call TRBJ1-3, with D uncertain. CDR3 length: 15 amino acids. Germline V lookup: CDR1 MNHEY, CDR2 SVGAGI. The V and J ends lost 6 bases and 0 bases respectively, with 12 bases between them. This CDR3 reads CASSRTSDSGNTIYF. The CDR3 nucleotides read TGTGCCAGCAGCCGCACCTCCGACTCTGGAAACACCATATATTTT.

The V and J genes are TRBV30 and TRBJ1-4; D remains ambiguous. This CDR3 contains 13 residues. Per the germline V gene, CDR1 is GTSNPN and CDR2 is SVGIG (reference sequence). Trimming removed 2 bases from V and 4 bases from J, with 8 bases in between. The CDR3 region has the DNA TGTGCCTGGAGTCCCAGACATAATGAAAAACTGTTTTTT. This sequence encodes CAWSPRHNEKLFF.

This clone has more than one count but fewer than ten. The chain joins TRBV18 to TRBJ1-2; 7 bases agree with TRBD1. Germline V gene data show CDR1 as KGHSH and CDR2 as LQKENI. The CDR3 sequence is 16 residues long. V lost 0 bases to trimming and J lost 7 bases; unmatched junction nucleotides: 11. CDR3 DNA sequence: TGTGCCAGCTCACCACCGACAACAGGGGAAAGGAGTGGCTACACCTTC. Amino acid sequence: CASSPPTTGERSGYTF.

Here the CDR3 DNA reads TGTGCCAGCAGCTTGGTCGTGTCTGGAGGGGAGCTGTTTTTT. Translated: CASSLVVSGGELFF. The J gene is TRBJ2-2, the V gene TRBV5-6, with unresolved D. CDR1 is SGHDT and CDR2 is YYEEEE in the germline V gene. The CDR3 spans 14 residues. V dropped 0 bases and J dropped 8 bases, with 11 bases sitting between them.

This clone has only one observation. This sequence joins TRBV7-8 and TRBJ2-2; possibly TRBD1 for D (6 bases). CDR1 SGHVS and CDR2 FQNEAQ come from the germline V gene. Trimming shortened V by 5 bases and J by 2 bases, and 15 bases separated the two germline ends. This CDR3 is 16 amino acids long. The CDR3 DNA follows: TGTGCCAGCAGCGGTAGGGGACACCGAAACACCGGGGAGCTGTTTTTT. This encodes CASSGRGHRNTGELFF.

The rearrangement joins TRBV30 to TRBJ1-5, with D perhaps TRBD1 (6 bases). Between the trimmed V and J ends, which lost 7 bases and 1 base, there was a span of 14 bases. CDR1 and CDR2 (germline): GTSNPN, SVGIG (reference sequence). The length of the CDR3 is 14 residues. The chain's CDR3 is CASAVGGSNQPQHF. Here the CDR3 DNA reads TGTGCCTCCGCGGTCGGGGGCAGCAATCAGCCCCAGCATTTT. Looking up the rest from reference TRBV30 and TRBJ1-5 gives the full variable domain: SQTIHQWPATLVQPVGSPLSLECTVEGTSNPNLYWYRQAAGRGLQLLFYSVGIGQISSEVPQNLSASRPQDRQFILSSKKLLLSDSGFYLCASAVGGSNQPQHFGDGTRLSIL.

The chain carries TRBV7-9 and TRBJ2-2, with D uncertain. CDR3 length: 13 residues. The germline gives CDR1 SEHNR, CDR2 FQNEAQ (reference sequence). The V end was cut by 4 bases, the J end by 6 bases, with 9 bases between. In DNA form, the CDR3 reads TGTGCCAGCAGCTCGACTGGGGCCGGGGAGCTGTTTTTT. Translating it yields CASSSTGAGELFF.

The rearrangement links TRBV4-2 to TRBJ2-3; 14 nucleotides line up with TRBD2. The germline gives CDR1 LGHNA, CDR2 YNFKEQ. This CDR3 has 18 residues. V was clipped by 0 bases and J by 5 bases; unmatched bases: 7. The CDR3 DNA reads TGTGCCAGCAGCCAAGATCGGGGACTAGCGGGAGAGGGAGATACGCAGTATTTT. It yields the protein CASSQDRGLAGEGDTQYF.